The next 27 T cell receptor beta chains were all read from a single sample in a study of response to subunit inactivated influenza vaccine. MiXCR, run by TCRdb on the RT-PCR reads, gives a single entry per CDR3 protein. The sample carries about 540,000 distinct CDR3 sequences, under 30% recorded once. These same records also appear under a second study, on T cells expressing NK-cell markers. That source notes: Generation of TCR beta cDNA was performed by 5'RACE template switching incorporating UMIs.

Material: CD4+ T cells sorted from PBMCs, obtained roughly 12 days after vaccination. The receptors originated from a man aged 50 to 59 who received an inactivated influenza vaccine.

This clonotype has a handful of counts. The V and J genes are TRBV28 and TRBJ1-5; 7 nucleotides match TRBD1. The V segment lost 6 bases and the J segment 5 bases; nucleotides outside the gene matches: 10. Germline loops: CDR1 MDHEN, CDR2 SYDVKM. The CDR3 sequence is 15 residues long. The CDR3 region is CASRRQGGGYQPQHF. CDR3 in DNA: TGTGCCAGCAGACGACAGGGAGGGGGTTATCAGCCCCAGCATTTT.

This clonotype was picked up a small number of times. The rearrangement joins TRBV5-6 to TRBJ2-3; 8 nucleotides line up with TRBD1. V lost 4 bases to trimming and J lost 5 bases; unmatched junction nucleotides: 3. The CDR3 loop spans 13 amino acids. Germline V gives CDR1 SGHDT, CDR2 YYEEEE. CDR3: CASSPRGQDTQYF. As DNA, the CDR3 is TGTGCCAGCAGCCCCAGGGGGCAAGATACGCAGTATTTT.

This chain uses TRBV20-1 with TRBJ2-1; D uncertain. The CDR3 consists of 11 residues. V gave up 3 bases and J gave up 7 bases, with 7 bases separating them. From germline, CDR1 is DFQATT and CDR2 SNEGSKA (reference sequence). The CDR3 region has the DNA TGCAGTGCTAGCCAAGGGAATGAGCAGTTCTTC. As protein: CSASQGNEQFF.

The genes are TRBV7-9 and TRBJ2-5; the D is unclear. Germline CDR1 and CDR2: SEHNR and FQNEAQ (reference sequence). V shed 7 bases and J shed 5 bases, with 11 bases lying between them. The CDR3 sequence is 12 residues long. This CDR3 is CASNSGLETQYF. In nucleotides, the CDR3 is TGTGCCAGCAACTCCGGTTTGGAGACCCAGTACTTC.

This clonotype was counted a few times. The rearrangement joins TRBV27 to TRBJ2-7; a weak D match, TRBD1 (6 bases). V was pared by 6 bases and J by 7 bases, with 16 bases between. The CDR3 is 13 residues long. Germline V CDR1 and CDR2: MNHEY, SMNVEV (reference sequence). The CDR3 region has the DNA TGTGCCAGCAGGGACAGCGGCGCGTTTGAGCAGTACTTC. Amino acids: CASRDSGAFEQYF.

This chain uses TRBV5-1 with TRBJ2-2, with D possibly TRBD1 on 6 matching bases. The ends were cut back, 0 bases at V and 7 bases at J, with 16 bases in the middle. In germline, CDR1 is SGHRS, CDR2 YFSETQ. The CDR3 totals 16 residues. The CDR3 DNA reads TGCGCCAGCAGCTTGGACTGGGGGCGCGACGGCGGGGAGCTGTTTTTT. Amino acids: CASSLDWGRDGGELFF.

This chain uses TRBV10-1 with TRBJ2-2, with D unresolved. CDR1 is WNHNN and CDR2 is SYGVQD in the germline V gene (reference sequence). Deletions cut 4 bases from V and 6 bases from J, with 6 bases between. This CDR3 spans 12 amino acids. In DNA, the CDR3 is TGCGCCAGCAGTGTGAGGCCCGGGGAGCTGTTTTTT. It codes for CASSVRPGELFF.

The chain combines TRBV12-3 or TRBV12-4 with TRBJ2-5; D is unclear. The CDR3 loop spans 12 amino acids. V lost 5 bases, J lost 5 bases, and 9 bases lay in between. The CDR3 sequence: CASSHRVETQYF. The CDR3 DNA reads TGTGCCAGCAGTCACCGGGTGGAGACCCAGTACTTC.

The CDR3 DNA reads TGTGCCAGCAGCATAAGACGGACCCAAGAGACCCAGTACTTC. Protein: CASSIRRTQETQYF. The V gene is TRBV7-2, the J gene TRBJ2-5; D remains unclear. CDR3 length equals 14 residues. V lost 5 bases to trimming and J lost 1 base, with 11 bases between them. CDR1 and CDR2 (germline): SGHTA, FQGNSA.

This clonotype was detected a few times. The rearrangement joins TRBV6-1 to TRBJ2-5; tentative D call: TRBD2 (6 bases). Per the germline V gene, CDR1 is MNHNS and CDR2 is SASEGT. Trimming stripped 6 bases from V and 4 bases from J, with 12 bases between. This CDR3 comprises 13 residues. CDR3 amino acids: CASRRLGGETQYF. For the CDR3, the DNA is TGTGCCAGCAGAAGACTAGGCGGAGAGACCCAGTACTTC.

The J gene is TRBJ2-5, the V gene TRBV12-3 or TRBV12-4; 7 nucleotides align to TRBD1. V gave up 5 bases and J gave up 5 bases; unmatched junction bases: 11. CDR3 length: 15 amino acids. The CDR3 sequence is CASSLHRGLGETQYF. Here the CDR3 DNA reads TGTGCCAGCAGTCTCCACAGGGGATTGGGGGAGACCCAGTACTTC.

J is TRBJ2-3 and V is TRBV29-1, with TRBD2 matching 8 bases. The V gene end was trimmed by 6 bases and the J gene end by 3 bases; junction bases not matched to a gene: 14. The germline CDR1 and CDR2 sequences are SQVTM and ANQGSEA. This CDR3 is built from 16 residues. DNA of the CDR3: TGCAGCGTCGTGCCCCCCGGGCGGGGGGTTACAGATACGCAGTATTTT. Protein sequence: CSVVPPGRGVTDTQYF.

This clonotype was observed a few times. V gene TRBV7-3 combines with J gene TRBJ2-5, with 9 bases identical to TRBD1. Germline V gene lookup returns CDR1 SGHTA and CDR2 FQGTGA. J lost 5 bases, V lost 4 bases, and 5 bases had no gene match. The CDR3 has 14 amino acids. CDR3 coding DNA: TGTGCCAGCAGCTCTACAGGGGGCATGGAGACCCAGTACTTC. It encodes CASSSTGGMETQYF.

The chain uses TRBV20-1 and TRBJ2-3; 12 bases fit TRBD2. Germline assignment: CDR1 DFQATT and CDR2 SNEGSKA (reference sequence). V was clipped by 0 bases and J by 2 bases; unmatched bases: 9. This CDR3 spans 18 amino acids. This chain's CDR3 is CSARDLRASGRATDTQYF. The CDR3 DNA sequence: TGCAGTGCTAGAGATTTGCGAGCTAGCGGGAGGGCCACAGATACGCAGTATTTT.

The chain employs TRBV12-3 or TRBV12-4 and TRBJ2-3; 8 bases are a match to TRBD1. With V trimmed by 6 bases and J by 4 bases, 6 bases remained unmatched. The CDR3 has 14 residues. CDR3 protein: CASSYGQGADTQYF. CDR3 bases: TGTGCCAGCAGCTACGGACAGGGAGCAGATACGCAGTATTTT.

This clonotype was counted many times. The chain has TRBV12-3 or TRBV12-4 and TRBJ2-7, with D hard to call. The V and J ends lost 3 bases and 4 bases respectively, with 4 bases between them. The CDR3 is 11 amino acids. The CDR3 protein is CASSFTYEQYF. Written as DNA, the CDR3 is TGTGCCAGCAGTTTTACTTACGAGCAGTACTTC.

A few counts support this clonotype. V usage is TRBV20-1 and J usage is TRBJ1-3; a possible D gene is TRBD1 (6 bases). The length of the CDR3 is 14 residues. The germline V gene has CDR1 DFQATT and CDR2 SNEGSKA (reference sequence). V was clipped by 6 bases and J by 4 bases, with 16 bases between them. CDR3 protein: CSAPWGLQGNTIYF. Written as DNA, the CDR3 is TGCAGTGCGCCCTGGGGGCTTCAGGGAAACACCATATATTTT.

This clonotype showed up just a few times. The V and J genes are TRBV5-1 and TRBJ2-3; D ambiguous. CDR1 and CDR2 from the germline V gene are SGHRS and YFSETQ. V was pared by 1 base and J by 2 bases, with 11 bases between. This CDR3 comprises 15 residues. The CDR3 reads CASSLSPKHTDTQYF. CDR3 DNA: TGCGCCAGCAGCTTGTCGCCCAAACACACAGATACGCAGTATTTT. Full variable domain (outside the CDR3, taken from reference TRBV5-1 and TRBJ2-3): KAGVTQTPRYLIKTRGQQVTLSCSPISGHRSVSWYQQTPGQGLQFLFEYFSETQRNKGNFPGRFSGRQFSNSRSEMNVSTLELGDSALYLCASSLSPKHTDTQYFGPGTRLTVL.

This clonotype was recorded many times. The CDR3 DNA follows: TGTGCCAGCAGCTTAGCGCCAAGCGGGCAGACCCAGTACTTC. It codes for CASSLAPSGQTQYF. The chain recombines TRBV7-9 with TRBJ2-5; possibly TRBD2 for D (6 bases). The CDR3 totals 14 residues. V was cut by 0 bases and J by 6 bases, with 11 bases left in between. The germline CDR1 and CDR2 sequences are SEHNR and FQNEAQ (reference sequence).

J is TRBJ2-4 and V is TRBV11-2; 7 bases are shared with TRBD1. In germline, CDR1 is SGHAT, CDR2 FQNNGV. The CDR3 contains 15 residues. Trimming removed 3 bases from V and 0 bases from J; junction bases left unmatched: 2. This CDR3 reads CASSLAGGAKNIQYF. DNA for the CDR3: TGTGCCAGCAGCTTGGCAGGGGGAGCCAAAAACATTCAGTACTTC.

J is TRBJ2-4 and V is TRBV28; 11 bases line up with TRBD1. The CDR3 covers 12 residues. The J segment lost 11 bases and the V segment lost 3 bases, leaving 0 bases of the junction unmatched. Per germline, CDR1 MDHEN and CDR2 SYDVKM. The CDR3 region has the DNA TGTGCCAGCAGTTTGGGACAGGGGGTTCAGTACTTC. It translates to CASSLGQGVQYF.

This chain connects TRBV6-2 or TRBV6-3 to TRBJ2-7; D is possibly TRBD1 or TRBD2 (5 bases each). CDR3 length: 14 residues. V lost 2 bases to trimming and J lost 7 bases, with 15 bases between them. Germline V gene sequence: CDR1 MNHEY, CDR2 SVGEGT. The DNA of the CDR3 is TGTGCCAGCAGTTACGGGTTAGGGACGGCGGAGCAGTACTTC. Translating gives CASSYGLGTAEQYF.

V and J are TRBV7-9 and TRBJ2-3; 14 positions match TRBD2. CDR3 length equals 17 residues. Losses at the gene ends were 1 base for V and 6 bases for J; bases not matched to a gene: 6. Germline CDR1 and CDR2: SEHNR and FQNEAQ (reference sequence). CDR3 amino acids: CASSLGGTSGSRDTQYF. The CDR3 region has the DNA TGTGCCAGCAGCTTAGGAGGGACTAGCGGGAGTCGGGATACGCAGTATTTT.

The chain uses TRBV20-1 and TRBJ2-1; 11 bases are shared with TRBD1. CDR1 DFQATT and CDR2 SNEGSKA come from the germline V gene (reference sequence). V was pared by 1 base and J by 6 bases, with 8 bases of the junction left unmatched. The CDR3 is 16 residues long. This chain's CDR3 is CSARGSGQGATNEQFF. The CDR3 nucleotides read TGCAGTGCTAGAGGTAGCGGACAGGGGGCCACCAATGAGCAGTTCTTC.

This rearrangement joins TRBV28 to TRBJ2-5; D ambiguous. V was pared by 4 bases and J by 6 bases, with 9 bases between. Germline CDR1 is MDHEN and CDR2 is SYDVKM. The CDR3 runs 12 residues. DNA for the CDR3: TGTGCCAGCAGTTCCAGTGAAAAGACCCAGTACTTC. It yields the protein CASSSSEKTQYF.

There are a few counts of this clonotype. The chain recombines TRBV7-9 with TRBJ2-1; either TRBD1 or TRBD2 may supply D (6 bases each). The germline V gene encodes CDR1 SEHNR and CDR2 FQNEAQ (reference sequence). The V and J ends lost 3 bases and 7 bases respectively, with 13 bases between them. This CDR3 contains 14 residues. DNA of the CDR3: TGTGCCAGCAGCTTGAGGGGGGTAAAAAATGAGCAGTTCTTC. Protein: CASSLRGVKNEQFF.

The CDR3 sequence: CASSVLGTETQYF. Here the CDR3 DNA reads TGTGCCAGCAGTGTGCTGGGCACTGAGACCCAGTACTTC. J is TRBJ2-5 and V is TRBV6-1; D uncertain. V was pared by 4 bases and J by 5 bases, with 11 bases between. CDR3 length equals 13 residues. Germline CDR1 MNHNS, CDR2 SASEGT.